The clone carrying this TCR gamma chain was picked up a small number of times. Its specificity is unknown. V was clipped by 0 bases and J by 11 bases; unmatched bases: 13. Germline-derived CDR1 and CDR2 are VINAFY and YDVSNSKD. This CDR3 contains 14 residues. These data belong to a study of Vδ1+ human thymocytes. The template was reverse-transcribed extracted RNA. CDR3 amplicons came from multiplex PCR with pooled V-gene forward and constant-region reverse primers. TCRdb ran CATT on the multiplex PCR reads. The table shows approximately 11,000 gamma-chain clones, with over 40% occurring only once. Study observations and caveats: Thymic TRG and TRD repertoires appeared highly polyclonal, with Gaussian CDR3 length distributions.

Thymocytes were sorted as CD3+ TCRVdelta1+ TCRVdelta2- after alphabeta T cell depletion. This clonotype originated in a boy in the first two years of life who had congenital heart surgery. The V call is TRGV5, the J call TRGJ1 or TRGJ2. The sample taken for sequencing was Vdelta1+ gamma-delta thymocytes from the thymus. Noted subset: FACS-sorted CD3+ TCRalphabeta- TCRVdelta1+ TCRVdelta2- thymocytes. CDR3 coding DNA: TGTGCCACCTGGGACAGGCAGCTCCCAAGCCAGAAACTCTTT. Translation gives CATWDRQLPSQKLF.